The 14 T cell receptor beta chains presented below share a single source sample, sequenced in a study of CD8+CD57+ T cells in acquired aplastic anemia. Patients chosen for sequencing had CD8+CD57+ cells that had expanded, as shown by flow cytometry. Template material for TCR beta VDJ and CDR3 profiling consisted of genomic DNA. TCRdb passed the reads through MiXCR, listing each CDR3 protein once. The profile shows about half a million distinct CDR3 sequences, approximately 32% of them singletons. The sample was sorted CD4+, CD8+, or CD8+CD57+ T cells (not recorded which) from PBMCs. The receptors come from a human donor with aplastic anemia.

This clonotype was found a few times. The chain carries TRBV19 and TRBJ1-5, with no clear D. This CDR3 contains 12 residues. V lost 10 bases and J lost 7, with 14 bases in between. The germline gives CDR1 LNHDA, CDR2 SQIVND (reference sequence). Written as DNA, the CDR3 is TGTGCCATATCACACATGGGGCAGCCCCAGCATTTT. Residues: CAISHMGQPQHF.

This clonotype was observed many times. V and J are TRBV9 and TRBJ1-1; TRBD1 might be the D (5 bases). CDR3 length: 15 residues. Trimming cost V 0 bases and J 3 bases, with 12 bases left between them. Germline CDR1 and CDR2: SGDLS and YYNGEE. DNA of the CDR3: TGTGCCAGCAGCGTAGGACCGGGACTCGACACTGAAGCTTTCTTT. The encoded protein is CASSVGPGLDTEAFF. The complete variable domain, with remaining parts taken from reference TRBV9 and TRBJ1-1, reads DSGVTQTPKHLITATGQRVTLRCSPRSGDLSVYWYQQSLDQGLQFLIQYYNGEERAKGNILERFSAQQFPDLHSELNLSSLELGDSALYFCASSVGPGLDTEAFFGQGTRLTVV.

To note about this clonotype: The junction shows a germline mismatch at one end, possibly a read error. The genes are TRBV25-1 and TRBJ1-2, with 11 bases fitting TRBD1. The germline V gene has CDR1 MGHDK and CDR2 SYGVNS. CDR3 length: 16 residues. CDR3 sequence: CASSHLGTGGYYGYTF. For the CDR3, the DNA is TGCGCCAGCAGCCATCTGGGGACAGGGGGGTACTATGGCTACACCTTC.

The chain recombines TRBV7-9 with TRBJ2-7; D is possibly TRBD1 (5 bases). CDR1 SEHNR and CDR2 FQNEAQ come from the germline V gene (reference sequence). The V and J ends lost 6 bases and 1 base respectively, with 13 bases between them. This CDR3 spans 14 amino acids. CDR3 protein: CASSYSPGSYEQYF. As DNA, the CDR3 is TGTGCCAGCAGTTACTCTCCAGGGTCCTACGAGCAGTACTTC.

V is TRBV7-2 and J is TRBJ1-2; the D gene is possibly TRBD1 (5 bases). Germline CDR1 SGHTA, CDR2 FQGNSA. Trimming took off 4 bases at V and 1 base at J, with 13 bases between the two ends. This CDR3 comprises 15 residues. The CDR3 region has the DNA TGTGCCAGCAGCTCTATTCAGGGATTTAACTATGGCTACACCTTC. This encodes CASSSIQGFNYGYTF.

This clonotype appeared a single time. J is TRBJ2-3 and V is TRBV5-1; TRBD1 agrees at 9 bases. Germline CDR1 SGHRS, CDR2 YFSETQ. This CDR3 is 16 amino acids long. After removal of 2 bases from V and 2 bases from J, the junction contained 6 bases not matched to a gene. CDR3 in DNA: TGCGCCAGCAGCTTTACGGGACAGGGCCTCACAGATACGCAGTATTTT. This gives the protein CASSFTGQGLTDTQYF.

The chain carries TRBV19 and TRBJ2-1, with TRBD2 matching over 11 bases. The germline gives CDR1 LNHDA, CDR2 SQIVND (reference sequence). This CDR3 is 15 amino acids long. The J segment lost 3 bases and the V segment lost 5 bases, leaving 3 bases of the junction unmatched. CDR3 sequence (DNA): TGTGCCAGTAGTCCGGGACTAGCGGACTACAATGAGCAGTTCTTC. It translates to CASSPGLADYNEQFF.

Details on this clonotype: This sequence may be a read error, since a much larger clone differs from it by one base. The rearrangement links TRBV29-1 to TRBJ2-3; 8 bases are shared with TRBD1. The germline V gene has CDR1 SQVTM and CDR2 ANQGSEA. The CDR3 contains 14 residues. The CDR3 DNA reads as TGCAGCGCCACCCGGGGGACAGGCACAGATACGCAGTGTTTT. It codes for CSATRGTGTDTQCF.

This clonotype was recorded many times. The V and J genes are TRBV7-3 and TRBJ1-1; D uncertain. The V gene lost 5 bases and the J gene lost 1 base, with 8 bases spanning the gap. Germline loops: CDR1 SGHTA, CDR2 FQGTGA. CDR3 length: 13 residues. Here the CDR3 reads CASSPHPNTEAFF. As DNA, the CDR3 is TGTGCCAGCAGCCCACACCCGAACACTGAAGCTTTCTTT.

This clonotype occurred a few times. The J gene is TRBJ1-2, the V gene TRBV28; weak D call: TRBD1 (6 bases). Trimming left V 7 bases short and J 8 bases short, with 11 bases between. There are 11 residues in the CDR3. Germline V CDR1 and CDR2: MDHEN, SYDVKM. CDR3 loop: CASKGERGYTF. The DNA of the CDR3 is TGTGCCAGCAAGGGGGAAAGGGGCTACACCTTC.

The V call is TRBV4-2, the J call TRBJ2-5; D not resolved. The CDR3 sequence is 14 residues long. The germline V gene has CDR1 LGHNA and CDR2 YNFKEQ. Trimming left V 4 bases short and J 3 bases short, with 12 bases between. The DNA of the CDR3 is TGTGCCAGCAGCCGAACTCGGCCTGAAGAGACCCAGTACTTC. Amino acid sequence: CASSRTRPEETQYF.

About this clonotype itself: Likely a read error: the CDR3 ends without its conserved phenylalanine or tryptophan. V gene TRBV2 combines with J gene TRBJ1-1; 8 bases match TRBD1. The CDR3 length is 14 residues. J lost 7 bases, V lost 3 bases, and 7 bases had no gene match. Germline V gene lookup returns CDR1 SNHLY and CDR2 FYNNEI. The CDR3 DNA is TGTGCCAGCAGTGACAGGGGGCCAATATTTGAAGCTTTCCTT. The encoded protein is CASSDRGPIFEAFL.

The rearrangement joins TRBV20-1 to TRBJ1-1, with a tentative D call TRBD1 (6 bases). The CDR3 loop spans 15 amino acids. CDR1 DFQATT and CDR2 SNEGSKA come from the germline V gene (reference sequence). V was trimmed by 4 bases and J by 1 base, leaving 16 bases between them. The CDR3, as DNA: TGCAGTGCTAATAGGTATGACAGGTGGAACACTGAAGCTTTCTTT. Protein sequence: CSANRYDRWNTEAFF.

This sequence joins TRBV7-2 and TRBJ2-5; D might be TRBD2 (5 bases). Germline V lookup: CDR1 SGHTA, CDR2 FQGNSA. The V gene lost 1 base and the J gene lost 8 bases, with 14 bases spanning the gap. This CDR3 spans 14 amino acids. The CDR3 here is CASSLESLRGTQYF. For the CDR3, the DNA is TGTGCCAGCAGCTTAGAGAGTCTACGGGGAACCCAGTACTTC.